The rows below give T cell receptor beta chains drawn from one sample of a study of cytomegalovirus exposure and HLA in healthy donors. Clones were sequenced by immunoSEQ multiplex PCR, and TCRdb holds only the in-frame ones, with some missing. The table has under 200,000 clones, 75% to 90% seen once. Sequenced material: PBMCs. The source is a woman aged 30 to 39 in good health and CMV-seronegative. Each CDR3 is given with its conserved first and last residue. Fields, in order: D gene, J gene, V gene, clone size, CDR3 DNA, CDR3 protein. D genes are given only for firm matches. Size is stated for part of the rows, as once, few or many counts, or as a class when the clone is expanded.

D gene: NA
J gene: TRBJ1-1
V gene: TRBV28
clone size: NA
CDR3 DNA: TGTGCCAGCAGTTCCCCCGAGTCGTTATCTGAAGCTTTCTTT
CDR3 protein: CASSSPESLSEAFF

D gene: TRBD2
J gene: TRBJ2-7
V gene: TRBV7-3
clone size: NA
CDR3 DNA: TGTGCCAGCAGCTTACTTGGCGGGGGTTCCTACGAGCAGTACTTC
CDR3 protein: CASSLLGGGSYEQYF

D gene: TRBD2
J gene: TRBJ2-7
V gene: TRBV5-4
clone size: few
CDR3 DNA: TGTGCCAGCAGGCCGGGACTAGCGGGAAGCAGCTCCTACGAGCAGTACTTC
CDR3 protein: CASRPGLAGSSSYEQYF

D gene: TRBD2
J gene: TRBJ2-1
V gene: TRBV10-3
clone size: NA
CDR3 DNA: TGTGCCATCAGTACACGGGGGGGGGATGAGCAGTTCTTC
CDR3 protein: CAISTRGGDEQFF

D gene: TRBD1
J gene: TRBJ1-4
V gene: TRBV6-6
clone size: few
CDR3 DNA: TGTGCCAGCAGTACAGCAGGGGGCGCTTATGAAAAACTGTTTTTT
CDR3 protein: CASSTAGGAYEKLFF

D gene: TRBD1
J gene: TRBJ1-2
V gene: TRBV27
clone size: NA
CDR3 DNA: TGTGCCAGCAGTAACGACAGGGGAATTAACTATGGCTACACCTTC
CDR3 protein: CASSNDRGINYGYTF

D gene: NA
J gene: TRBJ1-2
V gene: TRBV4-1
clone size: NA
CDR3 DNA: TGCGCCAGCAGCCAAGTTCCAGGGGATTTTAGCGGCTACACCTTC
CDR3 protein: CASSQVPGDFSGYTF

D gene: NA
J gene: TRBJ2-7
V gene: TRBV5-6
clone size: NA
CDR3 DNA: TGTGCCAGCAGCTTGGGTCCAGAAGACTACGAGCAGTACTTC
CDR3 protein: CASSLGPEDYEQYF

D gene: TRBD2
J gene: TRBJ2-7
V gene: TRBV11-2
clone size: NA
CDR3 DNA: TGTGCCAGCAGCTTAGATGGGACTAGCTCCTACGAGCAGTACTTC
CDR3 protein: CASSLDGTSSYEQYF

D gene: NA
J gene: TRBJ2-1
V gene: TRBV9
clone size: NA
CDR3 DNA: TGTGCCAGCAGCGTAGGAGGAGGGGGGGCCGGCCGCTCCCCCTACAATGAGCAGTTCTTC
CDR3 protein: CASSVGGGGAGRSPYNEQFF

D gene: NA
J gene: TRBJ2-3
V gene: TRBV20-1
clone size: NA
CDR3 DNA: TGCAGTGCCACCCGGGACACTACGCAGTATTTT
CDR3 protein: CSATRDTTQYF

D gene: NA
J gene: TRBJ1-2
V gene: TRBV28
clone size: NA
CDR3 DNA: TGTGCCAGCAGTTTCCCCGGTGGGGGGGGTCGAGAGAATGGCTACACCTTC
CDR3 protein: CASSFPGGGGRENGYTF

D gene: TRBD2
J gene: TRBJ2-2
V gene: TRBV7-9
clone size: NA
CDR3 DNA: TGTGCCAGCAGCGAGCCTGGGAGGGACACCGGGGAGCTGTTTTTT
CDR3 protein: CASSEPGRDTGELFF

D gene: TRBD2
J gene: TRBJ2-7
V gene: TRBV28
clone size: few
CDR3 DNA: TGTGCCAGCAGTTCCTGGACTAGCGGGAGGGTTCCCTCCTACGAGCAGTACTTC
CDR3 protein: CASSSWTSGRVPSYEQYF

D gene: TRBD2
J gene: TRBJ2-5
V gene: TRBV4-1
clone size: NA
CDR3 DNA: TGCGCCAGCAGCCAATCCTTAGCGGGGGGGGGTCAAGAGACCCAGTACTTC
CDR3 protein: CASSQSLAGGGQETQYF

D gene: NA
J gene: TRBJ1-5
V gene: TRBV7-2
clone size: once
CDR3 DNA: TGTGCCAGCAGCTTAGAGGAAGGGAGGTCCCAGCATTTT
CDR3 protein: CASSLEEGRSQHF

D gene: TRBD1
J gene: TRBJ2-5
V gene: TRBV5-1
clone size: NA
CDR3 DNA: TGCGCCAGCAGCGGGCAGGGGGCGCGAGAGACCCAGTACTTC
CDR3 protein: CASSGQGARETQYF

D gene: TRBD2
J gene: TRBJ2-1
V gene: TRBV28
clone size: NA
CDR3 DNA: TGTGCCAGCGGGACTAATTACAATGAGCAGTTCTTC
CDR3 protein: CASGTNYNEQFF

D gene: TRBD1
J gene: TRBJ2-6
V gene: TRBV28
clone size: NA
CDR3 DNA: TGTGCCAGCAGTTGGCAGGGGGCCACTGGGGCCAACGTCCTGACTTTC
CDR3 protein: CASSWQGATGANVLTF

D gene: NA
J gene: TRBJ1-3
V gene: TRBV2
clone size: NA
CDR3 DNA: TGTGCCAGCGCAGGGGAGTCTGGAAACACCATATATTTT
CDR3 protein: CASAGESGNTIYF

D gene: TRBD2
J gene: TRBJ2-1
V gene: TRBV5-4
clone size: NA
CDR3 DNA: TGTGCCAGCAGCTACCTAGCGGGGGCCGCGCTAAACTACAATGAGCAGTTCTTC
CDR3 protein: CASSYLAGAALNYNEQFF

D gene: TRBD2
J gene: TRBJ2-3
V gene: TRBV7-9
clone size: few
CDR3 DNA: TGTGCCAGCAGCTTAGGAAGCGGGGGACGCACAGATACGCAGTATTTT
CDR3 protein: CASSLGSGGRTDTQYF

D gene: TRBD2
J gene: TRBJ2-1
V gene: TRBV6-5
clone size: NA
CDR3 DNA: TGTGCCAGCAGTTACGGGACTATGGGTCGGGTCAAGCAGTTCTTC
CDR3 protein: CASSYGTMGRVKQFF

D gene: NA
J gene: TRBJ2-7
V gene: TRBV6-1
clone size: NA
CDR3 DNA: TGTGCCAGCAGTCCGGGGAACGAGCAGTACTTC
CDR3 protein: CASSPGNEQYF

D gene: NA
J gene: TRBJ1-6
V gene: TRBV9
clone size: NA
CDR3 DNA: TGTGCCAGCAGCCCCCGAGGGAATTCACCCCTCCACTTT
CDR3 protein: CASSPRGNSPLHF

D gene: NA
J gene: TRBJ1-5
V gene: TRBV27
clone size: few
CDR3 DNA: TGTGCCAGCAGTTTCCGCGGCGATAGCAATCAGCCCCAGCATTTT
CDR3 protein: CASSFRGDSNQPQHF

D gene: NA
J gene: TRBJ2-7
V gene: TRBV7-6
clone size: NA
CDR3 DNA: TGTGCCAGCAGCATTCTACAGGGAGCCTACGAGCAGTACTTC
CDR3 protein: CASSILQGAYEQYF

D gene: NA
J gene: TRBJ1-2
V gene: TRBV29-1
clone size: NA
CDR3 DNA: TGCAGCGTTGAACAGGGAAGAGTGAGCGGCTACACCTTC
CDR3 protein: CSVEQGRVSGYTF

D gene: TRBD1
J gene: TRBJ2-7
V gene: TRBV10-2
clone size: NA
CDR3 DNA: TGCGCCAGCGGCGGGACTCGACAGGGGGAGCAGTACTTC
CDR3 protein: CASGGTRQGEQYF

D gene: NA
J gene: TRBJ2-7
V gene: TRBV6-1
clone size: NA
CDR3 DNA: TGTGCCAGCAGTGAAGCGCTTTCACTTTACGAGCAGTACTTC
CDR3 protein: CASSEALSLYEQYF

D gene: NA
J gene: TRBJ2-5
V gene: TRBV6-1
clone size: NA
CDR3 DNA: TGTGCCAGCAGTGAAGGAGGGAGCCGGCAAGAGACCCAGTACTTC
CDR3 protein: CASSEGGSRQETQYF

D gene: TRBD1
J gene: TRBJ2-2
V gene: TRBV2
clone size: once
CDR3 DNA: TGTGCCAGCAGTGACTGGGACAGAAACACCGGGGAGCTGTTTTTT
CDR3 protein: CASSDWDRNTGELFF

D gene: TRBD2
J gene: TRBJ2-7
V gene: TRBV10-2
clone size: NA
CDR3 DNA: TGCGCCAGCAGTGTCAGAGCGGGGCAAAACTCCTACGAGCAGTACTTC
CDR3 protein: CASSVRAGQNSYEQYF

D gene: NA
J gene: TRBJ2-7
V gene: TRBV20-1
clone size: NA
CDR3 DNA: TGCAGTGCTAGAGCTAGCTACGAGCAGTACTTC
CDR3 protein: CSARASYEQYF

D gene: NA
J gene: TRBJ1-1
V gene: TRBV5-4
clone size: NA
CDR3 DNA: TGTGCCAGCAGCGTCATGGGCCCGAACACTGAAGCTTTCTTT
CDR3 protein: CASSVMGPNTEAFF

D gene: NA
J gene: TRBJ2-3
V gene: TRBV19
clone size: NA
CDR3 DNA: TGTGCCAGTAGTATTGAGTTCACAGATACGCAGTATTTT
CDR3 protein: CASSIEFTDTQYF

D gene: TRBD1
J gene: TRBJ2-5
V gene: TRBV6-1
clone size: NA
CDR3 DNA: TGTGCCAGCAGGGTGACAGGGGGCAAAGAGACCCAGTACTTC
CDR3 protein: CASRVTGGKETQYF

D gene: TRBD2
J gene: TRBJ2-1
V gene: TRBV27
clone size: NA
CDR3 DNA: TGTGCCAGCAGTTTTGGGCTAGCGGGAGCCAGTGAGCAGTTCTTC
CDR3 protein: CASSFGLAGASEQFF

D gene: TRBD1
J gene: TRBJ2-1
V gene: TRBV2
clone size: NA
CDR3 DNA: TGTGCCAGTTCTCTGACAGGGGTGAATGAGCAGTTCTTC
CDR3 protein: CASSLTGVNEQFF

D gene: TRBD2
J gene: TRBJ2-1
V gene: TRBV14
clone size: NA
CDR3 DNA: TGTGCCAGCAGCCAAGATAGTCGGCGGGGGACCTACAATGAGCAGTTCTTC
CDR3 protein: CASSQDSRRGTYNEQFF

D gene: TRBD2
J gene: TRBJ2-3
V gene: TRBV7-2
clone size: NA
CDR3 DNA: TGTGCCAGCAGCCGCCGACTAGCGGGGGGCAGGGATACGCAGTATTTT
CDR3 protein: CASSRRLAGGRDTQYF

D gene: NA
J gene: TRBJ2-7
V gene: TRBV28
clone size: NA
CDR3 DNA: TGTGCCAGCAGGGCCCCCCCGACCTACGAGCAGTACTTC
CDR3 protein: CASRAPPTYEQYF

D gene: NA
J gene: TRBJ2-1
V gene: TRBV29-1
clone size: NA
CDR3 DNA: TGCAGCGTTGAATACAGCATAAGACCTAATGAGCAGTTCTTC
CDR3 protein: CSVEYSIRPNEQFF

D gene: NA
J gene: TRBJ2-2
V gene: TRBV6-5
clone size: NA
CDR3 DNA: TGTGCCAGCAGCCGAAACTCCGGGGAGCTGTTTTTT
CDR3 protein: CASSRNSGELFF

D gene: NA
J gene: TRBJ2-4
V gene: TRBV7-2
clone size: NA
CDR3 DNA: TGTGCCAGCAGCTTAGGAGGGTGGGGAAACATTCAGTACTTC
CDR3 protein: CASSLGGWGNIQYF

D gene: NA
J gene: TRBJ2-1
V gene: TRBV6-1
clone size: NA
CDR3 DNA: TGTGCCAGCAGCCGGGAGCCGAGCGGCAATGAGCAGTTCTTC
CDR3 protein: CASSREPSGNEQFF

D gene: NA
J gene: TRBJ1-5
V gene: TRBV5-1
clone size: NA
CDR3 DNA: TGCGCCAGCAGCCCCGCAGGGGGCAATCAGCCCCAGCATTTT
CDR3 protein: CASSPAGGNQPQHF

D gene: TRBD1
J gene: TRBJ2-5
V gene: TRBV11-2
clone size: once
CDR3 DNA: TGTGCCAGCAGCTTCGGGACAGCACCTTACCAAGAGACCCAGTACTTC
CDR3 protein: CASSFGTAPYQETQYF

D gene: TRBD2
J gene: TRBJ2-1
V gene: TRBV7-8
clone size: NA
CDR3 DNA: TGTGCCAGCAGCCATACTAGCGGGGGCAATGAGCAGTTCTTC
CDR3 protein: CASSHTSGGNEQFF

D gene: NA
J gene: TRBJ2-5
V gene: TRBV2
clone size: NA
CDR3 DNA: TGTGCCAGCTGGTTAGCGGAGATCCAAGAGACCCAGTACTTC
CDR3 protein: CASWLAEIQETQYF

D gene: NA
J gene: TRBJ2-3
V gene: TRBV10-3
clone size: NA
CDR3 DNA: TGTGCCATCAGGAGGACTGCTCATCCTAGCACAGATACGCAGTATTTT
CDR3 protein: CAIRRTAHPSTDTQYF

D gene: NA
J gene: TRBJ1-5
V gene: TRBV19
clone size: NA
CDR3 DNA: TGTGCCAGTAGTAAGGGTGGGAAACAGGGTGGGCAGCCCCAGCATTTT
CDR3 protein: CASSKGGKQGGQPQHF

D gene: TRBD1
J gene: TRBJ2-2
V gene: TRBV5-1
clone size: few
CDR3 DNA: TGCGCCAGCAGTAGGACAGGGAACACCGGGGAGCTGTTTTTT
CDR3 protein: CASSRTGNTGELFF

D gene: NA
J gene: TRBJ2-3
V gene: TRBV19
clone size: NA
CDR3 DNA: TGTGCCAGTAGTGGCGGGGCCCCCAACACAGATACGCAGTATTTT
CDR3 protein: CASSGGAPNTDTQYF